This T cell receptor beta chain was found in a study of T cell repertoires and Cas9 in healthy adults. Overall study context: CD4 and CD8 compartments: SpCas9-reactive T cells profiled for potency, cytotoxicity, lineage.

This CDR3 spans 12 amino acids. Per the germline V gene, CDR1 is MNHEY and CDR2 is SVGAGI. Trimming stripped 0 bases from V and 11 bases from J, with 10 bases between. Broader study findings: Reportedly, SpCas9-reactive effector T cell proliferation and function were mitigated by SpCas9-reactive Tregs in vitro.

Libraries were prepared by immunoSEQ multiplex PCR; TCRdb keeps only in-frame clonotypes and omits some of them. The sample holds approximately 23,000 clones; under 95% are singletons and the top ten take 1.5% to 1.9%. Regarding this clone: Antigen specificity is unknown.

The rearrangement uses TRBV6-5 and TRBJ1-1; D ambiguous. The TCR sequence derives from a human donor in good health. The specimen sequenced was CD4+ effector T cells (CD127+, CD25-, CD137-, CD154-) from PBMCs; culture status not recorded. The DNA for the CDR3 is TGTGCCAGCAGTTACTCGAAGGGCGAGGCTTTCTTT. This translates into CASSYSKGEAFF.